The clone carrying this TCR beta chain was recorded a few times. The antigen is not known. This CDR3 has 14 residues. V dropped 1 base and J dropped 8 bases, with 11 bases sitting between them. CDR1 and CDR2 from the germline V gene are MGHRA and YSYEKL. Every isolated RNA sample was fully reverse transcribed, so sequencing captured expressed TCRB transcripts. Using immunoSEQ multiplex PCR, the repertoire was profiled, and TCRdb retains in-frame clones only, with some absent. The sample yields about 650,000 clones, around an eighth seen once. These data originate in a study of beta chain features in type 1 diabetes. Study-wide background: Across the samples, roughly 98 million sorted cells were examined in total. Notes on the study in general: Moderately but significantly shorter TCRB CDR3s were found in Type 1 diabetes patients in all four CD4+ subsets.

V is TRBV4-1 and J is TRBJ1-4; D is unclear. Sequenced material: naive CD4+ T cells from blood. The sequence was obtained from a young man with type 1 diabetes. The CDR3 DNA follows: TGCGCCAGCAGCCAAGGACTGCCTAGGGAAAAACTGTTTTTT. It specifies CASSQGLPREKLFF.